These 30 T cell receptor beta chains were sequenced from one sample in a study of identical twins. TCRdb independently ran MiXCR on the 5' RACE reads; one entry per CDR3 protein. The sample holds about 720,000 distinct CDR3 sequences, over 15% seen once. This sample was shared with a second study, whose subject was T cells expressing NK-cell markers.

Sequenced input: PBMCs. These receptor sequences come from a woman aged 18 to 35 in good health.

The CDR3, as DNA: TGCAGTGCGGGGGCCGGGGACATTCAGTACTTC. This codes for CSAGAGDIQYF. The chain joins TRBV20-1 to TRBJ2-4; maybe TRBD1 (6 bases). V lost 6 bases and J 8 bases, leaving 11 bases between the germline ends. The germline CDR1 and CDR2 sequences are DFQATT and SNEGSKA (reference sequence). The CDR3 extends over 11 amino acids.

This clonotype has just a few counts. CDR3 loop: CSVRLAGRAGELFF. The CDR3 bases are TGCAGCGTTCGACTAGCGGGAAGAGCCGGGGAGCTGTTTTTT. The chain combines TRBV29-1 with TRBJ2-2; the match to TRBD2 covers 11 bases. J gave up 6 bases and V 5 bases, and 5 bases lay outside the gene matches. The germline CDR1 and CDR2 sequences are SQVTM and ANQGSEA. The length of the CDR3 is 14 residues.

This rearrangement joins TRBV7-9 to TRBJ2-1, with 11 bases aligning to TRBD2. The CDR3 is made up of 15 amino acids. J gave up 8 bases and V 5 bases, and 8 bases lay outside the gene matches. The germline gives CDR1 SEHNR, CDR2 FQNEAQ (reference sequence). The CDR3 DNA reads as TGTGCCAGCAGCCGAGGTAGCGGGGGGGCCCATGAGCAGTTCTTC. Protein sequence: CASSRGSGGAHEQFF.

This clonotype was observed a handful of times. The chain couples TRBV7-9 to TRBJ1-1; D may be TRBD1 (5 bases). Germline V gene lookup returns CDR1 SEHNR and CDR2 FQNEAQ (reference sequence). The CDR3 contains 12 residues. The V and J ends lost 2 bases and 6 bases respectively, with 7 bases between them. The CDR3: CASSLIRAEAFF. CDR3 sequence (DNA): TGTGCCAGCAGCTTAATCAGGGCTGAAGCTTTCTTT.

This sequence joins TRBV3-1 and TRBJ1-1; 7 bases agree with TRBD1. The CDR3 covers 14 residues. V was pared by 3 bases and J by 4 bases, with 5 bases of the junction left unmatched. CDR1 LGHDT and CDR2 YNNKEL come from the germline V gene (reference sequence). CDR3 bases: TGTGCCAGCAGCCACCAAGGGACAGTCACTGAAGCTTTCTTT. It codes for CASSHQGTVTEAFF.

J is TRBJ2-3 and V is TRBV29-1; no reliable D call. Germline loops: CDR1 SQVTM, CDR2 ANQGSEA. V shed 7 bases and J shed 3 bases, with 14 bases lying between them. The CDR3 spans 13 residues. The CDR3 reads CSGKGDWTDTQYF. The CDR3 coding sequence is TGCAGCGGAAAAGGAGATTGGACAGATACGCAGTATTTT.

This rearrangement joins TRBV6-2 or TRBV6-3 to TRBJ2-1, with 9 bases aligning to TRBD2. Looked up from germline, CDR1 is MNHEY and CDR2 is SVGEGT. The CDR3 covers 15 residues. With V trimmed by 6 bases and J by 9 bases, 12 bases remained unmatched. Here the CDR3 DNA reads TGTGCCAGCAGCCCCGATGTAGCGGGAGTTGGTGAGCAGTTCTTC. This encodes CASSPDVAGVGEQFF.

At least ten counts were recorded for this clonotype. The chain joins TRBV12-3 or TRBV12-4 to TRBJ2-1; TRBD1 might be the D (5 bases). Trimming cost V 6 bases and J 5 bases, with 11 bases left between them. The CDR3 totals 13 residues. This CDR3 is CASRGDSHNEQFF. The CDR3, as DNA: TGTGCCAGCAGGGGCGACAGTCACAATGAGCAGTTCTTC.

The chain is built from TRBV12-3 or TRBV12-4 and TRBJ2-1; 9 nucleotides align to TRBD2. The V segment lost 5 bases and the J segment 5 bases; nucleotides outside the gene matches: 13. The CDR3 is made up of 17 amino acids. CDR3 protein: CASSQPTSGDLHNEQFF. CDR3 DNA sequence: TGTGCCAGCAGTCAACCGACTAGCGGAGACCTCCACAATGAGCAGTTCTTC.

The chain links TRBV5-1 to TRBJ2-7; maybe TRBD1 (6 bases). CDR3 length: 15 residues. Trimming took off 5 bases at V and 2 bases at J, with 17 bases between the two ends. The germline CDR1 and CDR2 sequences are SGHRS and YFSETQ. CDR3 sequence reads: CASSFTGTPAYEQYF. In DNA form, the CDR3 reads TGCGCCAGCAGTTTTACCGGGACACCGGCCTACGAGCAGTACTTC. Full variable domain (missing parts from reference TRBV5-1 and TRBJ2-7): KAGVTQTPRYLIKTRGQQVTLSCSPISGHRSVSWYQQTPGQGLQFLFEYFSETQRNKGNFPGRFSGRQFSNSRSEMNVSTLELGDSALYLCASSFTGTPAYEQYFGPGTRLTVT.

The chain is built from TRBV5-4 and TRBJ2-7; TRBD1 matches 7 bases. Germline V lookup: CDR1 SGHNT, CDR2 YYREEE (reference sequence). There are 13 residues in the CDR3. V was clipped by 4 bases and J by 6 bases; unmatched bases: 7. The CDR3 DNA reads as TGTGCCAGCAGCCGTGACAGGGTAGCCGAGCAGTACTTC. This gives the protein CASSRDRVAEQYF.

This clonotype was counted between two and nine times. The chain is built from TRBV6-5 and TRBJ2-5; tentatively, D is TRBD2 (5 bases). Trimming pared 8 bases from V and 4 bases from J, leaving 11 bases between. The CDR3 loop spans 12 amino acids. The germline gives CDR1 MNHEY, CDR2 SVGAGI. CDR3 DNA: TGTGCCAGCGAGGGTTCCGGAGAGACCCAGTACTTC. It specifies CASEGSGETQYF.

There are many counts of this clonotype. The V gene is TRBV6-4, the J gene TRBJ2-1; a weak D match, TRBD2 (5 bases). This CDR3 has 17 amino acids. Germline V gives CDR1 MRHNA, CDR2 SNTAGT. V lost 0 bases and J lost 0, with 12 bases in between. This CDR3 is CASSDSSPTSSYNEQFF. CDR3 bases: TGTGCCAGCAGTGACTCTAGCCCAACTAGCTCCTACAATGAGCAGTTCTTC.

CDR3 region: CASKLEATQYF. The CDR3, as DNA: TGTGCCAGTAAACTTGAGGCTACGCAGTATTTT. The chain is built from TRBV12-3 or TRBV12-4 and TRBJ2-3, with unresolved D. The CDR3 runs 11 residues. The V gene lost 9 bases and the J gene lost 8 bases, with 12 bases spanning the gap.

This clonotype came up many times. The rearrangement joins TRBV6-2 or TRBV6-3 to TRBJ2-7; a possible D gene is TRBD1 (6 bases). The CDR3 spans 17 residues. Trimming removed 0 bases from V and 2 bases from J, with 17 bases in between. CDR1 is MNHEY, CDR2 SVGEGT, per germline. The chain's CDR3 is CASSYSRGNRIPYEQYF. CDR3 coding DNA: TGTGCCAGCAGTTACTCGAGGGGGAACAGGATACCCTACGAGCAGTACTTC.

With regard to this clonotype: A read error may account for a junction end that differs from germline. CDR3 bases: TGTGCCAGCAGTCTACGAAAGGACTCATATCATTTT. Residues: CASSLRKDSYHF. The genes are TRBV12-3 or TRBV12-4 and TRBJ2-3; perhaps TRBD2 as D (5 bases). The CDR3 is 12 residues long.

This clonotype came up a few times. The chain uses TRBV12-3 or TRBV12-4 and TRBJ2-2, with a possible D match to TRBD2 (6 bases). The CDR3 runs 16 residues. The ends were cut back, 6 bases at V and 0 bases at J, with 14 bases in the middle. The CDR3 bases are TGTGCCAGCAGCCAATATAGCGGAGCGAACACCGGGGAGCTGTTTTTT. It translates to CASSQYSGANTGELFF.

Only one count was recorded for this clonotype. V and J are TRBV3-1 and TRBJ1-5; D unclear. Germline V gene data show CDR1 as LGHDT and CDR2 as YNNKEL (reference sequence). The V and J ends lost 2 bases and 3 bases respectively, with 8 bases between them. The CDR3 loop spans 14 amino acids. In DNA form, the CDR3 reads TGTGCCAGCAGCCAACACGGGAACAATCAGCCCCAGCATTTT. This gives the protein CASSQHGNNQPQHF. The full variable domain, its missing parts supplied by reference TRBV3-1 and TRBJ1-5, is DTAVSQTPKYLVTQMGNDKSIKCEQNLGHDTMYWYKQDSKKFLKIMFSYNNKELIINETVPNRFSPKSPDKAHLNLHINSLELGDSAVYFCASSQHGNNQPQHFGDGTRLSIL.

This clonotype turned up a few times. The rearrangement links TRBV12-3 or TRBV12-4 to TRBJ2-1, with 8 positions matching TRBD1. V lost 3 bases to trimming and J lost 6 bases; unmatched junction nucleotides: 7. This CDR3 is built from 15 residues. This chain's CDR3 is CASSFSPTGGNEQFF. CDR3 bases: TGTGCCAGCAGTTTTTCGCCCACAGGGGGCAATGAGCAGTTCTTC.

This clonotype has just a few counts. The chain carries TRBV11-2 and TRBJ2-2; 9 nucleotides align to TRBD1. This CDR3 region has 16 residues. V dropped 5 bases and J dropped 4; count of bases not matched to a gene: 8. Germline assignment: CDR1 SGHAT and CDR2 FQNNGV. CDR3 sequence: CASSPGTGSSTGELFF. In nucleotides, the CDR3 is TGTGCCAGCAGCCCAGGGACAGGGTCTTCCACCGGGGAGCTGTTTTTT.

The chain links TRBV30 to TRBJ2-1; TRBD2 is a possible D gene (5 bases). Trimming left V 3 bases short and J 10 bases short, with 16 bases between. Germline CDR1 reads GTSNPN; CDR2 reads SVGIG (reference sequence). The CDR3 has 13 amino acids. As DNA, the CDR3 is TGTGCCTGGAGCGCTATTCTCCGGGGAGAGCAGTTCTTC. It specifies CAWSAILRGEQFF.

The chain is built from TRBV12-3 or TRBV12-4 and TRBJ2-7; D is undetermined. The CDR3 runs 13 residues. V gave up 4 bases and J gave up 5 bases, with 12 bases separating them. CDR3 sequence reads: CASSSEVSNEQYF. The CDR3 DNA reads TGTGCCAGCAGTTCAGAAGTCTCAAACGAGCAGTACTTC.

This clonotype was found a few times. The rearrangement uses TRBV21-1 and TRBJ2-7; whether TRBD1, the table's D call, matches the DNA was not checked. TRBV21-1 is noted as a pseudogene. The CDR3 consists of 11 residues. CDR3 DNA sequence: TGTGCCAGCAGCAAAGTATGGGACAGCTTCTTC. It specifies CASSKVWDSFF.

This chain links TRBV7-2 with TRBJ2-6; tentatively, D is TRBD2 (6 bases). The CDR3 is made up of 15 amino acids. Trimming cost V 11 bases and J 0 bases, with 14 bases left between them. CDR1 and CDR2 (germline): SGHTA, FQGNSA. DNA of the CDR3: TGTGCCTCCACGGACTATTCCTCTGGGGCCAACGTCCTGACTTTC. Amino acids: CASTDYSSGANVLTF.

This clonotype has more than one count but fewer than ten. The chain joins TRBV7-9 to TRBJ2-1; 9 bases are shared with TRBD2. V gave up 5 bases and J gave up 0 bases; unmatched junction bases: 8. CDR1 is SEHNR, CDR2 FQNEAQ, per germline (reference sequence). The CDR3 sequence is 17 residues long. The CDR3 loop reads CASSGLAGQSSYNEQFF. CDR3 sequence (DNA): TGTGCCAGCAGCGGCCTAGCGGGACAAAGCTCCTACAATGAGCAGTTCTTC.

The chain links TRBV20-1 to TRBJ2-3; 11 bases fit TRBD2. Germline lookup yields CDR1 DFQATT and CDR2 SNEGSKA (reference sequence). CDR3 length equals 15 residues. J lost 3 bases, V lost 5 bases, and 7 bases had no gene match. This CDR3 is CSAQRTSGYTDTQYF. In DNA, the CDR3 is TGCAGTGCTCAGAGGACTAGCGGGTATACAGATACGCAGTATTTT.

The rearrangement links TRBV11-2 to TRBJ2-3, with 11 nucleotides matching TRBD2. CDR3 length equals 16 residues. CDR1 is SGHAT, CDR2 FQNNGV, per germline. Trimming took 1 base from V and 4 from J; bases not matched to a gene: 4. The CDR3 sequence is CASSLVLAGESDTQYF. CDR3 nucleotide sequence: TGTGCCAGCAGCTTAGTACTAGCGGGAGAGTCAGATACGCAGTATTTT.

The genes are TRBV20-1 and TRBJ2-1; D is perhaps TRBD2 (6 bases). V was clipped by 4 bases and J by 1 base, with 8 bases between them. This CDR3 contains 13 residues. Germline CDR1 reads DFQATT; CDR2 reads SNEGSKA (reference sequence). CDR3 DNA sequence: TGCAGTGCTACGGACTATTCCTACAATGAGCAGTTCTTC. It encodes CSATDYSYNEQFF.

The chain joins TRBV13 to TRBJ1-1; possible D gene TRBD1, 5 bases. Trimming took off 4 bases at V and 0 bases at J, with 12 bases between the two ends. The CDR3 contains 15 residues. Germline CDR1 PRHDT, CDR2 FYEKMQ (reference sequence). This chain's CDR3 is CASSSDAGMNTEAFF. Here the CDR3 DNA reads TGTGCCAGCAGCTCTGACGCAGGGATGAACACTGAAGCTTTCTTT.

The chain uses TRBV12-3 or TRBV12-4 and TRBJ2-7; D might be TRBD1 (6 bases). V lost 8 bases and J 3 bases, leaving 14 bases between the germline ends. The CDR3 runs 13 residues. The CDR3 here is CASSRTVNYEQYF. In DNA, the CDR3 is TGTGCCAGCTCTCGGACAGTGAACTACGAGCAGTACTTC.